This record concerns one T cell receptor beta chain sequence. Antigen: not known. CDR1 and CDR2 from the germline V gene are SGHNT and YENEEA. The CDR3 has 14 amino acids. Trimming took off 5 bases at V and 1 base at J, with 9 bases between the two ends. These data originate in a study of metastatic and nonmetastatic thyroid tumors. At the level of the study: Malignant and benign thyroid patients had repertoires compared in peripheral blood and tumor or nodule tissue.

As originally analysed: Clinicopathological groups supplied CDR3 differences that were used to build a distant-metastasis classifier for papillary thyroid cancer. TCRdb re-analyzed the PCR reads through MiXCR. The V and J calls here are based on TCRdb, not the publication. The table includes 34,000 or so clones, about 18% detected once. Patients were all untreated before their thyroid surgery. Study-wide findings and caveats: Significantly higher TCR beta diversity was reportedly seen in malignant thyroid tumors than benign nodules, in blood and tumor.

The rearrangement links TRBV11-3 to TRBJ2-1, with a tentative D call TRBD1 (6 bases). The clonotype was recovered from a female donor with papillary thyroid cancer or a benign thyroid nodule (not recorded which). Some clones in this sample may be carry-over from other donors' samples. Sequencing was carried out using blood. The CDR3: CASSHTGSYNEQFF. CDR3 DNA sequence: TGTGCCAGCAGCCACACAGGGTCCTACAATGAGCAGTTCTTC.